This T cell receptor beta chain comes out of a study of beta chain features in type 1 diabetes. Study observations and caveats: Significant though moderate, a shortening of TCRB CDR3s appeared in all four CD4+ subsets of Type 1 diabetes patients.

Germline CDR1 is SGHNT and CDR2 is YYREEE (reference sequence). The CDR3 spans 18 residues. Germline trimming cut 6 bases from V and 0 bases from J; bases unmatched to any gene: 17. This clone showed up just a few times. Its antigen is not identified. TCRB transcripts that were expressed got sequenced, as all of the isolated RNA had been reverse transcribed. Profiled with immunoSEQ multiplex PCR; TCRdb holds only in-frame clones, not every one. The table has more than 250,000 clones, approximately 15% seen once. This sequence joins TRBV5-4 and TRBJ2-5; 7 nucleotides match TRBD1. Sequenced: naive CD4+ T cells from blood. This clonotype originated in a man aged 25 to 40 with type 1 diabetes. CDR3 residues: CASTVRQGRRLNQETQYF. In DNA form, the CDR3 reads TGTGCCAGCACCGTCCGACAGGGACGTCGACTAAACCAAGAGACCCAGTACTTC.